Listed here are 23 T cell receptor beta chains from one sample, sequenced in a study of blood T cell repertoires in COVID-19. Produced via immunoSEQ multiplex PCR; TCRdb's table is partial and in-frame only. The table includes 110,000 or so clones, roughly 84% detected once. The sequenced sample consisted of peripheral blood. The receptors derive from a man in his forties with acute or convalescent COVID-19.

The rearrangement uses TRBV5-4 and TRBJ1-2; TRBD1 matches at 9 bases. The CDR3 is made up of 16 amino acids. In germline, CDR1 is SGHNT, CDR2 YYREEE (reference sequence). J lost 5 bases, V lost 1 base, and 9 bases had no gene match. CDR3 amino acids: CASSLPETGGIYGYTF. CDR3 nucleotide sequence: TGTGCCAGCAGCTTGCCTGAGACAGGGGGAATTTATGGCTACACCTTC.

This clone was seen once. The rearrangement uses TRBV18 and TRBJ2-6, with D uncertain. The V gene lost 6 bases and the J gene lost 0 bases, with 18 bases spanning the gap. Germline-derived CDR1 and CDR2 are KGHSH and LQKENI. This CDR3 has 18 residues. The CDR3 DNA is TGTGCCAGCTCTCCGCAACGGGTCCGGAGCTCTGGGGCCAACGTCCTGACTTTC. Translated: CASSPQRVRSSGANVLTF.

A few counts support this clone. The DNA of the CDR3 is TGCGCCAGCAGCCAAGATCGGGGGGGGAGCTCCTACAATGAGCAGTTCTTC. Amino acid sequence: CASSQDRGGSSYNEQFF. The rearrangement uses TRBV4-1 and TRBJ2-1; 8 bases agree with TRBD2. The CDR3 contains 17 residues. Germline V lookup: CDR1 MGHRA, CDR2 YSYEKL. The V segment lost 0 bases and the J segment 0 bases; nucleotides outside the gene matches: 4.

The chain joins TRBV27 to TRBJ2-3; D gene unclear. V was cut by 5 bases and J by 4 bases, with 7 bases left in between. Germline CDR1 and CDR2: MNHEY and SMNVEV (reference sequence). This CDR3 is 12 amino acids long. CDR3 coding DNA: TGTGCCAGCAGTCCCATAGCAGATACGCAGTATTTT. Its protein product is CASSPIADTQYF.

The rearrangement uses TRBV5-1 and TRBJ2-3; D is perhaps TRBD2 (6 bases). The CDR3 spans 16 residues. Germline V gene data show CDR1 as SGHRS and CDR2 as YFSETQ. Trimming pared 0 bases from V and 0 bases from J, leaving 11 bases between. The CDR3 is CASSLGSGASTDTQYF. CDR3 sequence (DNA): TGCGCCAGCAGCTTGGGTAGCGGAGCTAGCACAGATACGCAGTATTTT.

This clone was observed a single time. The rearrangement uses TRBV9 and TRBJ1-1; 7 nucleotides align to TRBD1. Trimming at V came to 0 bases and at J to 2 bases, leaving 7 bases not matched to a gene. The CDR3 runs 16 residues. CDR1 SGDLS and CDR2 YYNGEE come from the germline V gene. The CDR3 nucleotides read TGTGCCAGCAGCGTAGCCCTTGGGACAGTTAACACTGAAGCTTTCTTT. This gives the protein CASSVALGTVNTEAFF. Filled out from reference TRBV9 and TRBJ1-1, the complete variable domain reads DSGVTQTPKHLITATGQRVTLRCSPRSGDLSVYWYQQSLDQGLQFLIQYYNGEERAKGNILERFSAQQFPDLHSELNLSSLELGDSALYFCASSVALGTVNTEAFFGQGTRLTVV.

This CDR3 is CATSANPGTTWETQYF. CDR3 nucleotides: TGTGCCACCAGTGCCAACCCCGGGACAACTTGGGAGACCCAGTACTTC. The chain uses TRBV24-1 and TRBJ2-5; tentatively, D is TRBD1 (6 bases). This CDR3 has 16 amino acids. Germline lookup yields CDR1 KGHDR and CDR2 SFDVKD. The ends were cut back, 5 bases at V and 5 bases at J, with 20 bases in the middle.

J is TRBJ2-5 and V is TRBV7-9; no firm D call. V was shortened by 2 bases and J by 5 bases, with 9 bases between the two germline ends. CDR3 length: 13 amino acids. Germline CDR1 is SEHNR and CDR2 is FQNEAQ (reference sequence). The DNA for the CDR3 is TGTGCCAGCAGCTTATCCGCGGAGGAGACCCAGTACTTC. Amino acid sequence: CASSLSAEETQYF.

The chain employs TRBV6-5 and TRBJ2-5; 9 bases are a match to TRBD2. The germline gives CDR1 MNHEY, CDR2 SVGAGI. CDR3 size: 13 residues. Trimming at V came to 6 bases and at J to 4 bases, leaving 3 bases not matched to a gene. The CDR3 coding sequence is TGTGCCAGCAGAAAAGCGGGGGGAGAGACCCAGTACTTC. Its protein is CASRKAGGETQYF.

The V call is TRBV4-2, the J call TRBJ1-1; D is possibly TRBD1 (6 bases). The CDR3 contains 15 residues. In germline, CDR1 is LGHNA, CDR2 YNFKEQ. Trimming pared 4 bases from V and 0 bases from J, leaving 12 bases between. In DNA, the CDR3 is TGTGCCAGCAGCCCGTTGACAGGATTGAACACTGAAGCTTTCTTT. This sequence encodes CASSPLTGLNTEAFF.

The chain has TRBV9 and TRBJ1-1; D ambiguous. V lost 0 bases and J lost 1, with 7 bases in between. Per germline, CDR1 SGDLS and CDR2 YYNGEE. The length of the CDR3 is 14 residues. The CDR3 DNA reads TGTGCCAGCAGCGTAGACTGGAGGAACACTGAAGCTTTCTTT. This translates into CASSVDWRNTEAFF. Full variable domain (remainder filled in from reference TRBV9 and TRBJ1-1): DSGVTQTPKHLITATGQRVTLRCSPRSGDLSVYWYQQSLDQGLQFLIQYYNGEERAKGNILERFSAQQFPDLHSELNLSSLELGDSALYFCASSVDWRNTEAFFGQGTRLTVV.

This rearrangement joins TRBV7-9 to TRBJ2-7, with D possibly being TRBD1 (5 bases). The V and J ends lost 3 bases and 4 bases respectively, with 22 bases between them. Looked up from germline, CDR1 is SEHNR and CDR2 is FQNEAQ (reference sequence). The CDR3 consists of 17 residues. The CDR3 reads CASSFKQAHPAAYEQYF. The CDR3 nucleotides read TGTGCCAGCAGCTTCAAACAGGCACATCCCGCCGCGTACGAGCAGTACTTC.

The V gene is TRBV10-1, the J gene TRBJ1-1, with 8 bases identical to TRBD1. The CDR3 extends over 13 amino acids. CDR1 and CDR2 from the germline V gene are WNHNN and SYGVQD (reference sequence). Unmatched junction bases numbered 3, after V lost 4 bases and J lost 5 bases. The CDR3 DNA is TGCGCCAGCAGTGGACAGGGGTGGACTGAAGCTTTCTTT. Amino acids: CASSGQGWTEAFF.

V and J are TRBV29-1 and TRBJ2-1; the D gene is possibly TRBD1 (6 bases). Trimming left V 4 bases short and J 9 bases short, with 19 bases between. Per germline, CDR1 SQVTM and CDR2 ANQGSEA. This CDR3 region has 14 residues. CDR3 nucleotide sequence: TGCAGCGTTGCGGGGTCTAGCAGGGGACCTGAGCAGTTCTTC. Translation gives CSVAGSSRGPEQFF.

This clone occurred a few times. This rearrangement joins TRBV4-1 to TRBJ1-5; 11 bases map to TRBD1. Germline V gene data show CDR1 as MGHRA and CDR2 as YSYEKL. The V gene end was trimmed by 0 bases and the J gene end by 5 bases; junction bases not matched to a gene: 6. This CDR3 is built from 17 residues. The chain's CDR3 is CASSQDFGQGAHQPQHF. The CDR3 DNA reads TGCGCCAGCAGCCAAGATTTCGGACAGGGGGCTCATCAGCCCCAGCATTTT.

This chain uses TRBV11-1 with TRBJ2-7, with D uncertain. V was shortened by 1 base and J by 1 base, with 11 bases between the two germline ends. Germline values: CDR1 SGHAT, CDR2 FQDESV (reference sequence). This CDR3 contains 15 residues. CDR3 region: CASSLGYSRSYEQYF. CDR3 coding DNA: TGTGCCAGCAGCTTAGGTTATAGCCGGTCCTACGAGCAGTACTTC.

CDR3 DNA: TGTGCCAGCAGCGTCAGAGGCCAATACTCTGGGGCCAACGTCCTGACTTTC. Protein sequence: CASSVRGQYSGANVLTF. The chain joins TRBV9 to TRBJ2-6, with unresolved D. Germline assignment: CDR1 SGDLS and CDR2 YYNGEE. The ends were cut back, 2 bases at V and 0 bases at J, with 12 bases in the middle. The CDR3 covers 17 residues.

This CDR3 is CASRDRRRGGRVTGELFF. The CDR3 nucleotides read TGTGCCAGCAGAGATAGGAGGCGGGGGGGCCGGGTCACCGGGGAGCTGTTTTTT. This chain links TRBV25-1 with TRBJ2-2; 9 bases match TRBD2. Germline CDR1 is MGHDK and CDR2 is SYGVNS. The J segment lost 4 bases and the V segment lost 6 bases, leaving 15 bases of the junction unmatched. The length of the CDR3 is 18 residues.

In this sample, this clone turned up once. The chain employs TRBV29-1 and TRBJ1-1; the D gene is possibly TRBD1 (5 bases). Germline-derived CDR1 and CDR2 are SQVTM and ANQGSEA. Trimming stripped 3 bases from V and 4 bases from J, with 9 bases between. The CDR3 extends over 12 amino acids. The CDR3 loop is CSVDGDSTEAFF. CDR3 in DNA: TGCAGCGTTGACGGCGACAGCACTGAAGCTTTCTTT.

This chain joins TRBV5-5 and TRBJ2-2; 11 positions agree with TRBD2. CDR3 size: 14 residues. Germline V lookup: CDR1 SGHKS, CDR2 YYEKEE (reference sequence). J lost 6 bases, V lost 2 bases, and 0 bases had no gene match. The CDR3 region is CASSFSGGAGELFF. The CDR3 DNA reads as TGTGCCAGCAGCTTTAGCGGGGGGGCCGGGGAGCTGTTTTTT.

This chain connects TRBV3-1 (or the pseudogene TRBV3-2) to TRBJ2-5; D is unclear. Per the germline V gene, CDR1 is LGHDT and CDR2 is YNNKEL (reference sequence). With 6 bases removed from V and 4 bases from J, the gap between germline ends came to 12 bases. CDR3 length: 13 residues. Here the CDR3 reads CASRNAHGETQYF. CDR3 bases: TGTGCCAGCAGGAATGCACATGGAGAGACCCAGTACTTC.

The CDR3 sequence: CASSPRGDRDNGELFF. CDR3 bases: TGTGCCAGCAGCCCACGCGGGGACAGGGATAACGGGGAGCTGTTTTTT. This chain connects TRBV9 to TRBJ2-2; TRBD1 agrees at 9 bases. The CDR3 is 16 amino acids. The ends lost 4 bases at V and 7 bases at J; junction bases unmatched: 11. Germline V gene data show CDR1 as SGDLS and CDR2 as YYNGEE.

V gene TRBV5-4 combines with J gene TRBJ2-1; a possible D gene is TRBD2 (5 bases). This CDR3 contains 16 residues. Germline lookup yields CDR1 SGHNT and CDR2 YYREEE (reference sequence). The ends were cut back, 5 bases at V and 5 bases at J, with 20 bases in the middle. This CDR3 is CASSPMTSGLDNEQFF. As DNA, the CDR3 is TGTGCCAGCAGTCCTATGACCTCTGGACTGGACAATGAGCAGTTCTTC.